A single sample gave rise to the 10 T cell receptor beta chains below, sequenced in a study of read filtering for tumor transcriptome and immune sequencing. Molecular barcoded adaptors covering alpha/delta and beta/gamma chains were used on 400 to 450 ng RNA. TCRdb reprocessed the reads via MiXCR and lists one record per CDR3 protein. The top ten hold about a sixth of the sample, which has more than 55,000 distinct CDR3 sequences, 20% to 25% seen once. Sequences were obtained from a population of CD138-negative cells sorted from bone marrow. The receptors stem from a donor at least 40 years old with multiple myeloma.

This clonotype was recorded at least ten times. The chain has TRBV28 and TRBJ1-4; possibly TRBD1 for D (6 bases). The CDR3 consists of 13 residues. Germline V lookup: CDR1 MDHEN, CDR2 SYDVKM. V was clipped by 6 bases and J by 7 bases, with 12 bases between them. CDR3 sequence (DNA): TGTGCCAGCAGGTGGGGGCGCGGTGAAAAACTGTTTTTT. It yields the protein CASRWGRGEKLFF.

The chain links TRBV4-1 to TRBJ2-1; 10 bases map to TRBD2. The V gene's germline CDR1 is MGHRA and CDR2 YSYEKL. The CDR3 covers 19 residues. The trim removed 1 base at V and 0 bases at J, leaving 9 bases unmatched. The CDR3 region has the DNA TGCGCCAGCAGCCAAGTAGCGGGAGGCCCCCGGAGCTCCTACAATGAGCAGTTCTTC. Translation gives CASSQVAGGPRSSYNEQFF.

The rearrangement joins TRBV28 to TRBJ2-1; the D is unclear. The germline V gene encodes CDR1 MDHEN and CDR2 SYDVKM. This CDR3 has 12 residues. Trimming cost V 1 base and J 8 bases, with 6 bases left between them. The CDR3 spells CASSLYSDEQFF. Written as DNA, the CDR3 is TGTGCCAGCAGTTTATATTCTGATGAGCAGTTCTTC.

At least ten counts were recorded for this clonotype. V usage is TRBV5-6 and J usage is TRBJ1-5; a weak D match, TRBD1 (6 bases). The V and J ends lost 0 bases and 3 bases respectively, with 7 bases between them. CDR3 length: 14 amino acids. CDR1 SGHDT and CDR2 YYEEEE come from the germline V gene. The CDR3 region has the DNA TGTGCCAGCAGCTTGGACAGGGACAATCAGCCCCAGCATTTT. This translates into CASSLDRDNQPQHF.

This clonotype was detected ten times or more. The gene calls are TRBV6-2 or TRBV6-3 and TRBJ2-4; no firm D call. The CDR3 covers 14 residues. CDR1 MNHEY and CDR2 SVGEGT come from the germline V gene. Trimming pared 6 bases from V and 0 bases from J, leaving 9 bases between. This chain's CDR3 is CASRLGLAKNIQYF. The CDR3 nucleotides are TGTGCCAGCAGACTTGGGCTAGCCAAAAACATTCAGTACTTC.

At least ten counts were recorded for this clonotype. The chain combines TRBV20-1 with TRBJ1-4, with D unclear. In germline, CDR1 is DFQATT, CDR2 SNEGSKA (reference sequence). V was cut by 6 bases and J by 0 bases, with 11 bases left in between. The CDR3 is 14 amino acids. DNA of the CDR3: TGCAGTGCCGCTGGGTCCGCAACTAATGAAAAACTGTTTTTT. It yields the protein CSAAGSATNEKLFF.

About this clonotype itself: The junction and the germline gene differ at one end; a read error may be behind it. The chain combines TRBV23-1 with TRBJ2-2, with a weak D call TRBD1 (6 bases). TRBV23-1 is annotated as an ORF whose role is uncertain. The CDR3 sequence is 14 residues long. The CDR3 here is CVSSEGTNTGELFF. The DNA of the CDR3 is TGCGTCAGCTCAGAGGGGACAAACACCGGGGAGCTGTTTTTT.

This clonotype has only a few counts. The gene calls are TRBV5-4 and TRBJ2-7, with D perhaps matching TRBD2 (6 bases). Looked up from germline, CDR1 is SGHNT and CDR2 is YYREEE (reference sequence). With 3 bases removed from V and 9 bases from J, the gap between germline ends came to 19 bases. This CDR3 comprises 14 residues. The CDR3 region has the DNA TGTGCCAGCAGCTCCGGGACTGACATGGGTGGGCAGTACTTC. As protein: CASSSGTDMGGQYF. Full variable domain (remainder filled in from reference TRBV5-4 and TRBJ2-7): ETGVTQSPTHLIKTRGQQVTLRCSSQSGHNTVSWYQQALGQGPQFIFQYYREEENGRGNFPPRFSGLQFPNYSSELNVNALELDDSALYLCASSSGTDMGGQYFGPGTRLTVT.

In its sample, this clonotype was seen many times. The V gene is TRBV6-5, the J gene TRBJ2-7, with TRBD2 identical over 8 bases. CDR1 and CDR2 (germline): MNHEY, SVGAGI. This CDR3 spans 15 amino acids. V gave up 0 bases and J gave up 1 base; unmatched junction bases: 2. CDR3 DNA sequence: TGTGCCAGCAGTTACTCTAGCGGGATGTCCTACGAGCAGTACTTC. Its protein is CASSYSSGMSYEQYF.

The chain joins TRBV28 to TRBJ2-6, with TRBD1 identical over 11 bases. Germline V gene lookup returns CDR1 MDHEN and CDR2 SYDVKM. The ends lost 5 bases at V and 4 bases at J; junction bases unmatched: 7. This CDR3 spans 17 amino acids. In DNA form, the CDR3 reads TGTGCCAGCAGTCCCGGACAGGGGGCGCCCGGGGCCAACGTCCTGACTTTC. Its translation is CASSPGQGAPGANVLTF.